The clone carrying this T cell receptor beta chain occurred a few times. Its cognate antigen is unknown. Study-wide results and limits: The larger-cohort validation was restricted to a single TCR beta V-J rearrangement rather than whole repertoires. The TCR gene usage of tumor memory CD4+ T cells clustered together with blood and lymph node memory CD4+ cells and with lymph node naive CD4+ cells.

TCRdb fed the 5' RACE reads into MiXCR, producing one record per CDR3 protein. The sample consists of approximately 5,400 distinct CDR3 sequences, 45% to 60% of them appearing once. This TCR came from a female donor with breast cancer. Sequences were obtained from memory CD4+ T cells sorted from blood. The sample's subset: memory CD4+ T cells, CD4+CD45RO+CD25-.

For the CDR3, the DNA is TGTGCCAGCAGCTTGGTGGGCGCGAACACTGAAGCTTTCTTT. Protein: CASSLVGANTEAFF. The V and J genes are TRBV5-5 and TRBJ1-1; no clear D. This CDR3 has 14 amino acids. CDR1 is SGHKS and CDR2 is YYEKEE in the germline V gene (reference sequence). The V and J ends lost 0 bases and 1 base respectively, with 7 bases between them.